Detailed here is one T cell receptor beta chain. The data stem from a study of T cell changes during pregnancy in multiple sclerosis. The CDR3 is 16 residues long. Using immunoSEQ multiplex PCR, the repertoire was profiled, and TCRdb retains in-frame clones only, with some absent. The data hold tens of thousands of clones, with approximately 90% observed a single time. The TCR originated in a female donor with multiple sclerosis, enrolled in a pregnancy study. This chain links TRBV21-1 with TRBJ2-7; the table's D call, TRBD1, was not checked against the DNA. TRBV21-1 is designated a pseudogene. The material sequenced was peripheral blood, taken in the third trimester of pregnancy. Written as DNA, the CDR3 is TGTGCCAGCAGCGCCCGGGACAGGGGGCGACCCTACGAGCAGTACTTC. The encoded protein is CASSARDRGRPYEQYF.